The 23 T cell receptor beta chains presented below share a single source sample, sequenced in a study of OX40 agonist ivuxolimab in advanced cancers. Clones were read by immunoSEQ multiplex PCR, and TCRdb kept only the in-frame ones, dropping some. The sample consists of under 65,000 clones, roughly nine tenths of them appearing once. The starting material was CD4+ or CD8+ T cells sorted from blood, obtained in a trial of the OX40 agonist ivuxolimab. These receptors all come from an adult with an advanced solid tumor such as melanoma, head and neck, liver or kidney cancer.

V gene TRBV2 combines with J gene TRBJ2-5, with 10 nucleotides matching TRBD1. The CDR3 loop spans 15 amino acids. Unmatched junction bases numbered 6, after V lost 6 bases and J lost 2 bases. Germline V gives CDR1 SNHLY, CDR2 FYNNEI. In DNA form, the CDR3 reads TGTGCCAGCAGATTTGGGGACAGGGGACAAGAGACCCAGTACTTC. Protein sequence: CASRFGDRGQETQYF.

The V gene is TRBV7-3, the J gene TRBJ1-3; the D gene is possibly TRBD1 (5 bases). With 4 bases removed from V and 2 bases from J, the gap between germline ends came to 6 bases. In germline, CDR1 is SGHTA, CDR2 FQGTGA. CDR3 length: 13 amino acids. CDR3 sequence reads: CASSWDAGNTIYF. As DNA, the CDR3 is TGTGCCAGCAGCTGGGACGCTGGAAACACCATATATTTT.

The CDR3 protein is CARSSTGGWSTEAFF. CDR3 bases: TGTGCCAGAAGCTCGACAGGGGGCTGGAGCACTGAAGCTTTCTTT. The chain recombines TRBV5-3 with TRBJ1-1, with 10 bases that match TRBD1. TRBV5-3 falls under the ORF class, with uncertain function. The trim removed 3 bases at V and 4 bases at J, leaving 6 bases unmatched. The CDR3 length is 15 residues.

The sample holds one count of this clone. The chain carries TRBV19 and TRBJ2-7; TRBD1 aligns across 9 bases. The germline gives CDR1 LNHDA, CDR2 SQIVND (reference sequence). This CDR3 is 15 amino acids long. V shed 0 bases and J 2 bases; nucleotides not matched to a gene: 2. The CDR3 is CASSIDHRGPYEQYF. CDR3 nucleotide sequence: TGTGCCAGTAGTATAGACCACAGGGGGCCCTACGAGCAGTACTTC.

This chain links TRBV21-1 with TRBJ1-2. TRBV21-1 is listed as a pseudogene. The CDR3 spans 16 residues. The CDR3 protein is CASSKRRYVINYGYTF. DNA of the CDR3: TGTGCCAGCAGCAAAAGGAGGTATGTCATAAACTATGGCTACACCTTC.

The J gene is TRBJ1-3, the V gene TRBV2; D gene unclear. This CDR3 contains 12 residues. CDR1 is SNHLY and CDR2 is FYNNEI in the germline V gene. Trimming left V 5 bases short and J 3 bases short, with 5 bases between. CDR3 nucleotides: TGTGCCAGCAGTAATAATGGAAACACCATATATTTT. It translates to CASSNNGNTIYF.

The rearrangement links TRBV11-3 to TRBJ2-7, with 11 nucleotides matching TRBD2. The CDR3 is 15 residues long. Per the germline V gene, CDR1 is SGHNT and CDR2 is YENEEA. V lost 5 bases and J lost 6; bases outside the gene matches: 9. The CDR3 DNA reads as TGTGCCAGCAGCGTCGGACTAGCGGGTCCTCTCGAGCAGTACTTC. This codes for CASSVGLAGPLEQYF.

This chain links TRBV30 with TRBJ2-2, with D unclear. CDR1 GTSNPN and CDR2 SVGIG come from the germline V gene (reference sequence). CDR3 length: 13 residues. V lost 0 bases and J 2 bases, leaving 4 bases between the germline ends. The CDR3 sequence: CAWSVRNTGELFF. For the CDR3, the DNA is TGTGCCTGGAGTGTACGAAACACCGGGGAGCTGTTTTTT.

This chain links TRBV15 with TRBJ1-6; TRBD1 agrees at 7 bases. The CDR3 has 15 residues. Germline CDR1 LNHNV, CDR2 YYDKDF (reference sequence). V gave up 0 bases and J gave up 10 bases; unmatched junction bases: 6. The CDR3 is CATSRDRGGRSPLHF. The CDR3, as DNA: TGTGCCACCAGCAGAGATCGAGGGGGCAGATCACCCCTCCACTTT.

This chain connects TRBV9 to TRBJ2-1; possible D gene TRBD2, 6 bases. The CDR3 is 13 residues long. V dropped 4 bases and J dropped 2 bases, with 7 bases sitting between them. CDR1 and CDR2 from the germline V gene are SGDLS and YYNGEE. CDR3 region: CASSPGAYNEQFF. Written as DNA, the CDR3 is TGTGCCAGCAGCCCGGGGGCCTACAATGAGCAGTTCTTC.

This clone was found once. V usage is TRBV7-9 and J usage is TRBJ2-1; D is undetermined. V was trimmed by 1 base and J by 11 bases, leaving 6 bases between them. Germline lookup yields CDR1 SEHNR and CDR2 FQNEAQ (reference sequence). CDR3 length equals 11 residues. The CDR3 loop reads CASSLGTQQFF. As DNA, the CDR3 is TGTGCCAGCAGCTTAGGGACCCAGCAGTTCTTC.

The chain joins TRBV11-2 to TRBJ2-6; D may match TRBD1 or TRBD2 (5 bases each). Germline loops: CDR1 SGHAT, CDR2 FQNNGV. The V gene lost 5 bases and the J gene lost 0 bases, with 8 bases spanning the gap. CDR3 length equals 15 residues. The CDR3 DNA reads TGTGCCAGCAGCCGGGACCCCTCTGGGGCCAACGTCCTGACTTTC. It translates to CASSRDPSGANVLTF.

The chain combines TRBV4-1 with TRBJ1-2; no firm D call. Germline V gene lookup returns CDR1 MGHRA and CDR2 YSYEKL. V lost 0 bases and J lost 0, with 14 bases in between. The CDR3 runs 17 residues. Here the CDR3 reads CASSQDNGARTNYGYTF. As DNA, the CDR3 is TGCGCCAGCAGCCAAGATAATGGCGCCAGGACTAACTATGGCTACACCTTC.

This clone has only one observation. The genes are TRBV2 and TRBJ1-5, with TRBD1 as a possible D gene (5 bases). Per germline, CDR1 SNHLY and CDR2 FYNNEI. This CDR3 spans 13 amino acids. With 4 bases removed from V and 5 bases from J, the gap between germline ends came to 9 bases. Here the CDR3 reads CASSGTGDQPQHF. CDR3 coding DNA: TGTGCCAGCAGTGGGACGGGGGATCAGCCCCAGCATTTT.

This clone was seen more than once but under ten times. V gene TRBV19 combines with J gene TRBJ1-2; 8 positions match TRBD1. Unmatched junction bases numbered 7, after V lost 9 bases and J lost 4 bases. Germline CDR1 is LNHDA and CDR2 is SQIVND (reference sequence). This CDR3 comprises 13 residues. CDR3 coding DNA: TGTGCCAGCGAACAGGGGGAAGGCTATGGCTACACCTTC. Translated, it gives CASEQGEGYGYTF.

CDR3 sequence: CSVGEAGELFF. The CDR3 DNA reads TGCAGCGTTGGGGAAGCCGGGGAGCTGTTTTTT. The chain combines TRBV29-1 with TRBJ2-2; D is undetermined. Germline V CDR1 and CDR2: SQVTM, ANQGSEA. This CDR3 spans 11 amino acids. V was pared by 4 bases and J by 6 bases, with 6 bases between.

The genes are TRBV4-2 and TRBJ1-1; D ambiguous. Germline-derived CDR1 and CDR2 are LGHNA and YNFKEQ. Trimming left V 3 bases short and J 5 bases short, with 7 bases between. This CDR3 spans 12 amino acids. DNA for the CDR3: TGTGCCAGCAGCCAGCTCGATACTGAAGCTTTCTTT. Residues: CASSQLDTEAFF.

This clone showed up just a few times. Other DNA sequences of this sample code for an identical CDR3. The chain combines TRBV5-1 with TRBJ1-4; 7 bases map to TRBD1. The V segment lost 2 bases and the J segment 5 bases; nucleotides outside the gene matches: 3. CDR3 length: 14 amino acids. Germline V gene lookup returns CDR1 SGHRS and CDR2 YFSETQ. The CDR3 region has the DNA TGCGCCAGCAGCTTAGGGACAGTCAATGAAAAACTGTTTTTT. This translates into CASSLGTVNEKLFF.

Turning to this clone: One junction end disagrees with the germline gene, perhaps due to a read error. The sample holds other DNA sequences that translate to the same CDR3. The chain couples TRBV18 to TRBJ1-1; 8 bases match TRBD1. The CDR3 has 14 amino acids. The germline gives CDR1 KGHSH, CDR2 LQKENI. The DNA for the CDR3 is TGTGCCAGCTCAGGCGGACAGGGAAACACTGAAGCCTTCTTT. Translated: CASSGGQGNTEAFF. Filled out from reference TRBV18 and TRBJ1-1, the complete variable domain reads NAGVMQNPRHLVRRRGQEARLRCSPMKGHSHVYWYRQLPEEGLKFMVYLQKENIIDESGMPKERFSAEFPKEGPSILRIQQVVRGDSAAYFCASSGGQGNTEAFFGQGTRLTVV.

The gene calls are TRBV25-1 and TRBJ1-4; D is perhaps TRBD1 (5 bases). Germline assignment: CDR1 MGHDK and CDR2 SYGVNS. The ends were cut back, 5 bases at V and 6 bases at J, with 19 bases in the middle. The CDR3 consists of 16 residues. The CDR3 here is CASSFSGPGGDEKLFF. The CDR3 nucleotides are TGTGCCAGCAGTTTCTCGGGGCCGGGGGGGGATGAAAAACTGTTTTTT. Supplemented by reference TRBV25-1 and TRBJ1-4, the full variable domain reads EADIYQTPRYLVIGTGKKITLECSQTMGHDKMYWYQQDPGMELHLIHYSYGVNSTEKGDLSSESTVSRIRTEHFPLTLESARPSHTSQYLCASSFSGPGGDEKLFFGSGTQLSVL.

This clone was seen only once. V is TRBV5-5 and J is TRBJ1-2; 7 nucleotides match TRBD1. Trimming at V came to 3 bases and at J to 0 bases, leaving 8 bases not matched to a gene. This CDR3 is built from 16 residues. Germline V gene sequence: CDR1 SGHKS, CDR2 YYEKEE (reference sequence). The DNA for the CDR3 is TGTGCCAGCAGCTACGACCCCGGGACAGCTAACTATGGCTACACCTTC. Amino acid sequence: CASSYDPGTANYGYTF.

The chain carries TRBV11-2 and TRBJ1-5, with 10 nucleotides matching TRBD1. The CDR3 is made up of 17 amino acids. V lost 4 bases and J lost 2; bases outside the gene matches: 8. Germline lookup yields CDR1 SGHAT and CDR2 FQNNGV. The CDR3 loop reads CASSWTGGSRGNQPQHF. The CDR3 DNA sequence: TGTGCCAGCAGCTGGACAGGGGGGTCCAGGGGCAATCAGCCCCAGCATTTT.

The DNA of the CDR3 is TGTGCCTGGAGTCAGGGGACAGGGGGAAACACCATATATTTT. Amino acid sequence: CAWSQGTGGNTIYF. The chain couples TRBV30 to TRBJ1-3; TRBD1 aligns across 9 bases. The length of the CDR3 is 14 residues. V trimming: 2 bases; J trimming: 4 bases; junction bases outside the gene matches: 3. The germline V gene encodes CDR1 GTSNPN and CDR2 SVGIG (reference sequence).